The 14 T cell receptor beta chains listed next were all sequenced from one sample in a study of T cells after yellow fever vaccination. One entry per CDR3 protein, called by TCRdb with MiXCR from the 5' RACE reads. The repertoire holds about 580,000 distinct CDR3 sequences, with about a sixth as singletons. Specimen: PBMCs, collected 5 to 6 days after the first yellow fever vaccination. Source of these receptors: a man between 18 and 35 years old who received the YFV17D yellow fever vaccine.

V is TRBV6-5 and J is TRBJ1-5, with D possibly TRBD1 on 6 matching bases. V gave up 2 bases and J gave up 6 bases, with 14 bases separating them. The CDR3 totals 15 residues. CDR1 is MNHEY, CDR2 SVGAGI, per germline. In DNA form, the CDR3 reads TGTGCCAGCAGTTACATGGGGGCTGTTTTTCAGCCCCAGCATTTT. This gives the protein CASSYMGAVFQPQHF.

This chain links TRBV20-1 with TRBJ2-7, with 7 bases that match TRBD2. V lost 7 bases, J lost 5 bases, and 14 bases stayed unmatched. The CDR3 is 14 amino acids. CDR1 is DFQATT and CDR2 is SNEGSKA in the germline V gene (reference sequence). The CDR3 reads CSVGIGRGSHEQYF. The CDR3 DNA is TGCAGTGTTGGTATTGGGAGGGGTTCCCACGAGCAGTACTTC.

The rearrangement uses TRBV20-1 and TRBJ1-6; D might be TRBD1 (5 bases). Germline CDR1 and CDR2: DFQATT and SNEGSKA (reference sequence). The V and J ends lost 3 bases and 9 bases respectively, with 15 bases between them. The CDR3 extends over 14 amino acids. The CDR3 coding sequence is TGCAGTGCTAGCAGCTCCGGGAGGGGTTCACCCCTCCACTTT. Encoded protein: CSASSSGRGSPLHF.

This clonotype has a handful of counts. The V and J genes are TRBV12-3 or TRBV12-4 and TRBJ2-5; TRBD2 agrees at 7 bases. The CDR3 length is 13 residues. The V and J ends lost 7 bases and 11 bases, in that order; junction bases with no gene match: 13. The CDR3 DNA reads TGTGCCAGCACCTCCCAGGCATCCGGGAGGCAGTACTTC. Translating gives CASTSQASGRQYF.

In this sample, this clonotype turned up many times. The chain couples TRBV6-5 to TRBJ2-3; D is unclear. V dropped 6 bases and J dropped 6 bases, with 7 bases sitting between them. There are 11 residues in the CDR3. Germline-derived CDR1 and CDR2 are MNHEY and SVGAGI. In nucleotides, the CDR3 is TGTGCCAGCAGCCGTGGGGATACGCAGTATTTT. It encodes CASSRGDTQYF.

There are a few counts of this clonotype. The chain is built from TRBV9 and TRBJ2-1; 7 positions agree with TRBD2. This CDR3 spans 15 amino acids. Unmatched junction bases numbered 13, after V lost 3 bases and J lost 10 bases. Germline CDR1 and CDR2: SGDLS and YYNGEE. In nucleotides, the CDR3 is TGTGCCAGCAGCGAAGGAGCGGGGATCGTACAAGAGCAGTTCTTC. Protein sequence: CASSEGAGIVQEQFF.

This clonotype was counted only a few times. The rearrangement joins TRBV6-1 to TRBJ2-4, with TRBD1 as a possible D gene (6 bases). Germline CDR1 is MNHNS and CDR2 is SASEGT. Trimming left V 7 bases short and J 2 bases short, with 15 bases between. The CDR3 length is 15 residues. In DNA form, the CDR3 reads TGTGCCAGCACCTTTAGGGGGATCACCAAAAACATTCAGTACTTC. Its translation: CASTFRGITKNIQYF.

The chain joins TRBV7-2 to TRBJ1-5, with D unclear. The CDR3 spans 12 residues. V lost 5 bases and J 5 bases, leaving 7 bases between the germline ends. Per germline, CDR1 SGHTA and CDR2 FQGNSA. The CDR3 nucleotides are TGTGCCAGCAGCGGGCTTGATCAGCCCCAGCATTTT. The encoded protein is CASSGLDQPQHF.

The table lists this clonotype with a count of one. The chain is built from TRBV20-1 and TRBJ2-7; either TRBD1 or TRBD2 may fit D (5 bases each). The CDR3 totals 14 residues. Trimming left V 0 bases short and J 0 bases short, with 9 bases between. Germline CDR1 reads DFQATT; CDR2 reads SNEGSKA (reference sequence). The CDR3 sequence: CSARDHGTSYEQYF. DNA for the CDR3: TGCAGTGCTAGAGATCATGGGACCTCCTACGAGCAGTACTTC.

In its sample, this clonotype was seen many times. V is TRBV7-2 and J is TRBJ1-4; no reliable D call. The germline V gene encodes CDR1 SGHTA and CDR2 FQGNSA. The CDR3 consists of 16 residues. Trimming left V 0 bases short and J 4 bases short, with 12 bases between. CDR3 nucleotide sequence: TGTGCCAGCAGCTTAGCGGGGTCAGGATATAATGAAAAACTGTTTTTT. Protein: CASSLAGSGYNEKLFF.

A few counts support this clonotype. The rearrangement uses TRBV5-5 and TRBJ2-1; a weak D match, TRBD1 (5 bases). The germline V gene has CDR1 SGHKS and CDR2 YYEKEE (reference sequence). This CDR3 spans 13 amino acids. V was clipped by 6 bases and J by 7 bases, with 14 bases between them. The CDR3 sequence: CASTLMTANEQFF. CDR3 DNA sequence: TGTGCCAGCACCCTAATGACAGCAAATGAGCAGTTCTTC.

The sample holds a few counts of this clonotype. The gene calls are TRBV18 and TRBJ2-1; tentatively, D is TRBD1 or TRBD2 (5 bases each). This CDR3 has 15 residues. The germline V and J ends were trimmed by 3 bases and 12 bases, with 21 bases remaining between them. Germline CDR1 and CDR2: KGHSH and LQKENI. CDR3: CASSPTQVSGTRQFF. The CDR3 DNA reads TGTGCCAGCTCACCTACACAGGTTTCCGGGACGAGGCAGTTCTTC.

On this clonotype itself: Germline is not matched at one junction end, which may reflect a read error. The rearrangement links TRBV3-1 to TRBJ2-1; D gene uncertain. The CDR3 is 18 residues long. Germline assignment: CDR1 LGHDT and CDR2 YNNKEL (reference sequence). Here the CDR3 DNA reads TGTGCCTGCAGCCAAGATCCACTGGATCGGCTCTCCTACAATGAGCAGTTCTTC. As protein: CACSQDPLDRLSYNEQFF.

CDR3 bases: TGTGCCAGCAGCGAGCGGGGGACGTACCAAGAGACCCAGTACTTC. It is translated as CASSERGTYQETQYF. V is TRBV7-2 and J is TRBJ2-5; 8 bases align to TRBD2. Trimming cost V 5 bases and J 0 bases; bases outside gene matches: 5. Germline CDR1 reads SGHTA; CDR2 reads FQGNSA. The CDR3 length is 15 residues.